What follows are 28 T cell receptor beta chains derived from one specimen sequenced in a study of molecular identifiers for immune sequencing clone quantification. TCRdb reprocessed the PCR reads via MiXCR and lists one record per CDR3 protein. The sample gives about 640,000 distinct CDR3 sequences, less than 20% of which show up once; around 0.9% is in the top ten. The sample was naive CD8+ T cells from blood, with Jurkat cell RNA spiked in. The subset was: FACS-sorted CD8+CD4-CCR7+CD45RA+ naive T cells. These receptors were taken from a human donor in good health. Some libraries in this study had Jurkat cell RNA spiked in.

This clonotype was recorded at least ten times. The chain recombines TRBV20-1 with TRBJ2-7, with D possibly TRBD2 on 5 matching bases. V was clipped by 6 bases and J by 4 bases, with 19 bases between them. The CDR3 extends over 14 amino acids. Germline CDR1 is DFQATT and CDR2 is SNEGSKA (reference sequence). Written as DNA, the CDR3 is TGCAGTGCGAGCAGTCGGGCAGGCGGGTACGAGCAGTACTTC. Its translation is CSASSRAGGYEQYF.

In its sample, this clonotype was seen many times. V gene TRBV19 combines with J gene TRBJ2-4; 7 bases are shared with TRBD2. Germline V gives CDR1 LNHDA, CDR2 SQIVND (reference sequence). V shed 7 bases and J 2 bases; nucleotides not matched to a gene: 2. The CDR3 runs to 13 residues. Written as DNA, the CDR3 is TGTGCCAGTAATAGCGGGCCCAAAAACATTCAGTACTTC. This encodes CASNSGPKNIQYF. The complete variable domain, with remaining parts taken from reference TRBV19 and TRBJ2-4, reads DGGITQSPKYLFRKEGQNVTLSCEQNLNHDAMYWYRQDPGQGLRLIYYSQIVNDFQKGDIAEGYSVSREKKESFPLTVTSAQKNPTAFYLCASNSGPKNIQYFGAGTRLSVL.

The chain is built from TRBV7-9 and TRBJ2-1; the match to TRBD1 covers 9 bases. This CDR3 comprises 18 residues. The V segment lost 1 base and the J segment 4 bases; nucleotides outside the gene matches: 11. Germline lookup yields CDR1 SEHNR and CDR2 FQNEAQ (reference sequence). As DNA, the CDR3 is TGTGCCAGCAGCTTAGGACAGGGGGGCGACCACTCTTACAATGAGCAGTTCTTC. It specifies CASSLGQGGDHSYNEQFF.

In the case of this clonotype: A much larger clone lies a single base off, so this may be a read error. This CDR3 fails to terminate in the conserved phenylalanine or tryptophan, so it likely reflects a read error. The chain couples TRBV4-1 to TRBJ2-1; 10 bases are a match to TRBD2. V dropped 0 bases and J dropped 1; count of bases not matched to a gene: 0. The germline gives CDR1 MGHRA, CDR2 YSYEKL. The CDR3 extends over 16 amino acids. For the CDR3, the DNA is TGCGCCAGCAGCCAAGAACTAGCGGGGTCCTACAATGAGCAGTTCCTC. Protein sequence: CASSQELAGSYNEQFL.

Turning to this clonotype: Being one base from a much bigger clone, this may be a read error. The chain recombines TRBV7-8 with TRBJ2-1; perhaps TRBD2 as D (5 bases). Germline CDR1 and CDR2: SGHVS and FQNEAQ. V gave up 1 base and J gave up 1 base, with 11 bases separating them. This CDR3 is built from 16 residues. The CDR3 bases are TGTGCCAGCAGCTTAGGTCCCCCGGGATCCTACAATGAGCAGTTCTTC. This translates into CASSLGPPGSYNEQFF.

In this sample, this clonotype turned up many times. This chain links TRBV11-2 with TRBJ2-5, with a tentative D call TRBD2 (6 bases). V dropped 5 bases and J dropped 1 base, with 11 bases sitting between them. CDR3 size: 14 residues. CDR1 and CDR2 (germline): SGHAT, FQNNGV. CDR3 sequence (DNA): TGTGCCAGCAGCACCCTGCGGGGCCAAGAGACCCAGTACTTC. Its protein is CASSTLRGQETQYF.

Many counts were recorded for this clonotype. V is TRBV7-9 and J is TRBJ2-3, with D uncertain. The germline CDR1 and CDR2 sequences are SEHNR and FQNEAQ (reference sequence). Trimming left V 5 bases short and J 3 bases short, with 18 bases between. This CDR3 spans 16 amino acids. CDR3 region: CASSGPMSLHTDTQYF. CDR3 nucleotides: TGTGCCAGCAGCGGACCGATGTCCTTACATACAGATACGCAGTATTTT.

V gene TRBV6-5 combines with J gene TRBJ1-5, with D uncertain. This CDR3 comprises 17 residues. The germline V gene encodes CDR1 MNHEY and CDR2 SVGAGI. V gave up 6 bases and J gave up 3 bases, with 21 bases separating them. The CDR3 is CASRKDRWDSSNQPQHF. For the CDR3, the DNA is TGTGCCAGCAGGAAGGACCGGTGGGATAGTTCCAATCAGCCCCAGCATTTT.

Only a few counts were recorded for this clonotype. The chain is built from TRBV23-1 and TRBJ2-1; 9 bases agree with TRBD1. TRBV23-1 is recorded as an ORF, its role being uncertain. V dropped 3 bases and J dropped 0; count of bases not matched to a gene: 6. The CDR3 is 17 amino acids. In DNA form, the CDR3 reads TGCGCCAGCAGTCACTCCGGGACAGGGAGCTCCTACAATGAGCAGTTCTTC. Its protein is CASSHSGTGSSYNEQFF.

This clonotype occurred a few times. This may be a read error, as it is one base from a much larger clone. The chain carries TRBV30 and TRBJ1-1; no reliable D call. Germline loops: CDR1 GTSNPN, CDR2 SVGIG (reference sequence). This CDR3 has 13 residues. The CDR3 protein is CAWRYGWNTEALF. The CDR3 DNA sequence: TGTGCCTGGAGATACGGCTGGAACACTGAAGCTCTCTTT.

The genes are TRBV4-3 and TRBJ2-5; a weak D match, TRBD1 (6 bases). The CDR3 contains 14 residues. From germline, CDR1 is LGHNA and CDR2 YSLEER. V was cut by 5 bases and J by 4 bases, with 14 bases left in between. The CDR3 loop is CASSGRGLGETQYF. In DNA, the CDR3 is TGCGCCAGCAGCGGAAGGGGGTTGGGAGAGACCCAGTACTTC.

As to this clonotype: A much larger clone differs from this one at a single base, so this may be a read error. The chain carries TRBV7-6 and TRBJ2-5, with 14 bases aligning to TRBD2. Germline loops: CDR1 SGHVS, CDR2 FNYEAQ. With V trimmed by 7 bases and J by 4 bases, 5 bases remained unmatched. The CDR3 extends over 15 amino acids. This chain's CDR3 is CASNSGLAGVETQYF. Written as DNA, the CDR3 is TGTGCCAGCAACTCGGGACTAGCGGGGGTAGAGACCCAGTACTTC.

This clonotype showed up just once. It may be a read error: a sequence one base away is much more abundant. V and J are TRBV4-1 and TRBJ1-1, with D possibly matching TRBD1 (5 bases). Per the germline V gene, CDR1 is MGHRA and CDR2 is YSYEKL. This CDR3 comprises 15 residues. The CDR3 DNA reads as TGCGCCAGCGGCCAAGCCCCAGGGACGAACACTGAAGCTTTCTTT. It encodes CASGQAPGTNTEAFF.

V is TRBV7-9 and J is TRBJ2-5; 15 bases are shared with TRBD2. Germline V gene sequence: CDR1 SEHNR, CDR2 FQNEAQ (reference sequence). Unmatched junction bases numbered 5, after V lost 2 bases and J lost 4 bases. The CDR3 extends over 17 amino acids. In DNA form, the CDR3 reads TGTGCCAGCAGCTTAACGCCGGGACTAGCGGGAGGAGAGACCCAGTACTTC. It codes for CASSLTPGLAGGETQYF.

This rearrangement joins TRBV21-1 to TRBJ2-7; the table gives TRBD2 as D, unverified against the DNA. TRBV21-1 is designated a pseudogene. The CDR3 contains 19 residues. The chain's CDR3 is CASSKGDSAALFGAYEQYF. The DNA for the CDR3 is TGTGCCAGCAGCAAAGGGGACTCGGCGGCCCTTTTCGGGGCATACGAGCAGTACTTC.

Comments on this clonotype: One base away lies a much larger clone, so this may be a sequencing read error. This chain uses TRBV18 with TRBJ2-1; D call uncertain. CDR1 is KGHSH, CDR2 LQKENI, per germline. The CDR3 consists of 12 residues. Written as DNA, the CDR3 is TGTGCCAGCTCACGAGACTTGGATGAGCGGTTCTTC. Its translation is CASSRDLDERFF.

This clonotype appeared many times. The chain has TRBV4-1 and TRBJ1-4, with unresolved D. Trimming took off 7 bases at V and 4 bases at J, with 16 bases between the two ends. This CDR3 is 15 amino acids long. Germline lookup yields CDR1 MGHRA and CDR2 YSYEKL. CDR3 DNA: TGCGCCAGCAACGAAGAGTGGCAGAGTAATGAAAAACTGTTTTTT. This translates into CASNEEWQSNEKLFF.

This clonotype was recorded at least ten times. V and J are TRBV9 and TRBJ2-2, with 8 bases that match TRBD1. Germline loops: CDR1 SGDLS, CDR2 YYNGEE. With 0 bases clipped from V and 6 bases from J, the junction kept 4 bases outside the gene matches. CDR3 size: 15 residues. This CDR3 is CASSVGTGTAGELFF. The CDR3 DNA sequence: TGTGCCAGCAGCGTAGGGACAGGGACGGCCGGGGAGCTGTTTTTT.

The V gene is TRBV4-2, the J gene TRBJ2-5; D possibly corresponds to TRBD2 (7 bases). The germline V gene encodes CDR1 LGHNA and CDR2 YNFKEQ. The CDR3 consists of 17 residues. The V end lost 0 bases, the J end lost 3 bases, and 17 bases lay between the germline ends. In DNA, the CDR3 is TGTGCCAGCAGCCAAGATGGGGGGGGGCAGGGAAAAGAGACCCAGTACTTC. Amino acid sequence: CASSQDGGGQGKETQYF.

The table lists this clonotype with many counts. The chain uses TRBV6-6 and TRBJ1-1, with a possible D match to TRBD1 (5 bases). The CDR3 contains 12 residues. Germline loops: CDR1 MNHNY, CDR2 SVGAGI (reference sequence). V lost 6 bases and J 3 bases, leaving 8 bases between the germline ends. CDR3 nucleotide sequence: TGTGCCAGCAGAAAAGGGGACACTGAAGCTTTCTTT. It codes for CASRKGDTEAFF.

This clonotype has at least ten counts. The rearrangement joins TRBV30 to TRBJ1-1; D call uncertain. The CDR3 has 14 residues. Trimming pared 2 bases from V and 0 bases from J, leaving 10 bases between. From germline, CDR1 is GTSNPN and CDR2 SVGIG (reference sequence). The CDR3 sequence is CAWSTGRVNTEAFF. CDR3 in DNA: TGTGCCTGGAGTACCGGACGGGTGAACACTGAAGCTTTCTTT.

The chain links TRBV7-9 to TRBJ1-1, with a weak D call TRBD1 (6 bases). The CDR3 covers 12 residues. The ends were cut back, 10 bases at V and 4 bases at J, with 13 bases in the middle. The germline V gene encodes CDR1 SEHNR and CDR2 FQNEAQ (reference sequence). CDR3 amino acids: CATGRGVTEAFF. CDR3 nucleotides: TGTGCCACCGGGAGGGGGGTCACTGAAGCTTTCTTT.

V and J are TRBV4-3 and TRBJ1-2, with a tentative D call TRBD1 (5 bases). CDR3 length: 17 amino acids. Per the germline V gene, CDR1 is LGHNA and CDR2 is YSLEER. Trimming pared 4 bases from V and 4 bases from J, leaving 22 bases between. DNA for the CDR3: TGCGCCAGCAGCCCGTCCTGGGGAGGGGATGGCACCTATGGCTACACCTTC. Its translation: CASSPSWGGDGTYGYTF.

This clonotype was recorded a few times. The chain recombines TRBV4-1 with TRBJ2-5; a possible D gene is TRBD2 (5 bases). Trimming removed 0 bases from V and 4 bases from J, with 12 bases in between. The CDR3 consists of 15 residues. Per germline, CDR1 MGHRA and CDR2 YSYEKL. The CDR3 is CASSQDPGRGETQYF. DNA of the CDR3: TGCGCCAGCAGCCAAGATCCCGGTCGGGGAGAGACCCAGTACTTC.

With respect to this clonotype: A much larger clone differs by one base, so this may be a read error. The chain carries TRBV3-1 and TRBJ2-7, with D possibly being TRBD2 (5 bases). Germline loops: CDR1 LGHDT, CDR2 YNNKEL (reference sequence). The CDR3 contains 13 residues. The CDR3 spells CASSQGADYEQNF. The DNA of the CDR3 is TGTGCCAGCAGCCAAGGGGCCGACTACGAGCAGAACTTC.

V usage is TRBV30 and J usage is TRBJ2-7; D is unresolved. The V gene lost 8 bases and the J gene lost 0 bases, with 11 bases spanning the gap. CDR3 length: 12 residues. Germline V gene sequence: CDR1 GTSNPN, CDR2 SVGIG (reference sequence). The CDR3 loop is CAGFKTSYEQYF. CDR3 sequence (DNA): TGTGCCGGATTCAAGACCTCCTACGAGCAGTACTTC.

The table lists this clonotype with a few counts. The J gene is TRBJ2-3, the V gene TRBV6-2 or TRBV6-3, with D perhaps TRBD1 or TRBD2 (6 bases each). Looked up from germline, CDR1 is MNHEY and CDR2 is SVGEGT. The CDR3 is 19 residues long. Between the trimmed V and J ends, which lost 2 bases and 3 bases, there was a span of 24 bases. CDR3 DNA sequence: TGTGCCAGCAGTTACATGGGTTCCTGGGGGGCATTCGGAACAGATACGCAGTATTTT. It yields the protein CASSYMGSWGAFGTDTQYF.

Comment on this clonotype: The CDR3 carries no conserved terminal phenylalanine or tryptophan, so it likely arises from a read error. The CDR3 sequence: CASSPWETEAFL. DNA of the CDR3: TGTGCCAGCAGCCCCTGGGAAACTGAAGCTTTCCTT. This chain connects TRBV9 to TRBJ1-1; D is ambiguous. Trimming cost V 4 bases and J 5 bases, with 9 bases left between them. CDR3 size: 12 residues. The V gene's germline CDR1 is SGDLS and CDR2 YYNGEE.